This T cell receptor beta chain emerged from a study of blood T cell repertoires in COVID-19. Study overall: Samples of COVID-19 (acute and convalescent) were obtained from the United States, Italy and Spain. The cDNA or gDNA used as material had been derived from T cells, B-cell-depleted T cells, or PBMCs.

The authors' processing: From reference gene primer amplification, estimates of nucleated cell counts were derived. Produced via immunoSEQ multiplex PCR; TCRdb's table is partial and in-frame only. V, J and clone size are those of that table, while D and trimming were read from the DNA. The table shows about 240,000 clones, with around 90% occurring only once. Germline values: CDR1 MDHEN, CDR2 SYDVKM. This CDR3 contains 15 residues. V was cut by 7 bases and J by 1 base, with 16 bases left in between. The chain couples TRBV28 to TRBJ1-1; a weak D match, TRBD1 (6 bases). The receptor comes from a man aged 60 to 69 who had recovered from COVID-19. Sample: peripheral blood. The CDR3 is CASIVGGRENTEAFF. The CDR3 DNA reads TGTGCCAGCATTGTGGGGGGGCGGGAGAACACTGAAGCTTTCTTT.